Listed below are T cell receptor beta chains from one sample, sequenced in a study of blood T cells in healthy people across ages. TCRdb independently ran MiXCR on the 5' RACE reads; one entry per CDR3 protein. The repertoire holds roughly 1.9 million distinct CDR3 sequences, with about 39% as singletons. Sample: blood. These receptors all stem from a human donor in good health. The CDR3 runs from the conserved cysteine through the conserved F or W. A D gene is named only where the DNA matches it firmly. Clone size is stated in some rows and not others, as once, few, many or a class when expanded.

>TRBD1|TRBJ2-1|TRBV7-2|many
TGTGCCAGCAGCTTAGGTCGGACAGGGGGCAGGGAGCAGTTCTTC
CASSLGRTGGREQFF
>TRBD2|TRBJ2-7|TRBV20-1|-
TGCAGTGCCAGGGAGGGTAGCGGGGGAGTCTACGAGCAGTACTTC
CSAREGSGGVYEQYF
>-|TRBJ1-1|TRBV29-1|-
TGCAGCGTTGAACAGGGATTTAACACTGAAGCTTTCTTT
CSVEQGFNTEAFF
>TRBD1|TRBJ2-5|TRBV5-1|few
TGCGCCAGCAGCCCCGGGACAGGGCGCCAAGAGACCCAGTACTTC
CASSPGTGRQETQYF
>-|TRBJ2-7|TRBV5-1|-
TGCGCCAGCATTGAAGTAGAAAGGGGCGAGCAGTACTTC
CASIEVERGEQYF
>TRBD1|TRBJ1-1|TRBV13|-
TGTGCCAGCAGCCGAGGACAGGGCCTAATGAACACTGAAGCTTTCTTT
CASSRGQGLMNTEAFF
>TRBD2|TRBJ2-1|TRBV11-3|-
TGTGCCAGCAGCTTAGATAGCGGGGCCTCCTACAATGAGCAGTTCTTC
CASSLDSGASYNEQFF
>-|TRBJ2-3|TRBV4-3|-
TGCGCCAGCAGCCAACTTTTGTCGAGCACAGATACGCAGTATTTT
CASSQLLSSTDTQYF
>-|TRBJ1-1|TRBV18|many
TGTGCCAGCTCACCCAGGACCGGAGAAGCTTTCTTT
CASSPRTGEAFF
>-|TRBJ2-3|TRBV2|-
TGTGCCAGCAGCTCCGTTCCTACCCACGGCACAGATACGCAGTATTTT
CASSSVPTHGTDTQYF